These T cell receptor beta chains were read from a single sample in a study of cytomegalovirus exposure and HLA in healthy donors. The protocol was immunoSEQ multiplex PCR, while the TCRdb copy is restricted to in-frame clones and leaves out a portion. This table holds under 200,000 clones, over 70% found once. Source material: PBMCs. The receptors originated from a man between 35 and 55 years old in good health and CMV-seronegative. The CDR3 runs from the conserved cysteine through the conserved F or W. D genes are given only for firm matches. Clone size is given for some rows only: seen once, a few or many times, or a class if the clone is expanded.

>TRBJ2-7|.|TRBV5-1|.
CASSLDVFYEQYF
TGCGCCAGCAGCTTGGATGTCTTCTACGAGCAGTACTTC
>TRBJ1-5|.|TRBV5-1|.
CASSSGRSGEPQHF
TGCGCCAGCAGCTCGGGACGTTCGGGAGAGCCCCAGCATTTT
>TRBJ2-7|.|TRBV7-2|once
CASSWGISGYEQYF
TGTGCCAGCAGCTGGGGTATTAGCGGCTACGAGCAGTACTTC
>TRBJ2-3|.|TRBV21-1|.
CASSRNGDTRRDTQYF
TGTGCCAGCAGCAGGAATGGGGACACCAGGCGAGATACGCAGTATTTT
>TRBJ2-1|.|TRBV5-8|.
CASSPPSRVEQFF
TGTGCCAGCAGCCCACCATCGCGGGTTGAGCAGTTCTTC
>TRBJ2-1|TRBD2|TRBV13|few
CASSTRTSGGAYYNEQFF
TGTGCCAGCAGCACCAGGACTAGCGGGGGGGCTTACTACAATGAGCAGTTCTTC
>TRBJ1-6|TRBD1|TRBV7-9|few
CASSLDRGLNNSPLHF
TGTGCCAGCAGCTTGGACAGGGGGCTCAATAATTCACCCCTCCACTTT
>TRBJ1-1|.|TRBV9|.
CASSVVRGGDGEAFF
TGTGCCAGCAGCGTAGTGCGGGGGGGAGACGGTGAAGCTTTCTTT
>TRBJ2-7|.|TRBV4-1|.
CASSREDSNEQYF
TGCGCCAGCAGCCGAGAGGACTCTAACGAGCAGTACTTC
>TRBJ1-4|.|TRBV5-1|.
CASSLEAGPNEKLFF
TGCGCCAGCAGCTTGGAGGCGGGACCGAATGAAAAACTGTTTTTT
>TRBJ2-7|TRBD2|TRBV5-4|once
CASSSLREGFYEQYF
TGTGCCAGCAGCTCCTTACGGGAGGGTTTTTACGAGCAGTACTTC
>TRBJ2-5|TRBD1|TRBV5-1|few
CASSLGTGGRETQYF
TGCGCCAGCAGCTTGGGGACAGGGGGGAGAGAGACCCAGTACTTC
>TRBJ1-1|.|TRBV6-6|.
CASSLGRVNTEAFF
TGTGCCAGCAGTTTGGGCAGGGTGAACACTGAAGCTTTCTTT
>TRBJ2-7|TRBD2|TRBV9|.
CASSVGGTSSYEQYF
TGTGCCAGCAGCGTGGGAGGGACTAGCAGCTACGAGCAGTACTTC
>TRBJ2-4|TRBD2|TRBV5-1|.
CASTIGLAGGPAGGRNIQYF
TGCGCCAGCACCATCGGACTAGCGGGAGGGCCCGCTGGGGGGAGAAACATTCAGTACTTC
>TRBJ2-5|TRBD1|TRBV7-7|.
CASSPQQGVVETQYF
TGTGCCAGCAGCCCACAACAGGGGGTAGTAGAGACCCAGTACTTC
>TRBJ1-3|.|TRBV2|few
CASSLQGRSSGNTIYF
TGTGCCAGCAGTTTACAGGGACGAAGCTCTGGAAACACCATATATTTT
>TRBJ2-5|TRBD1|TRBV6-1|once
CASSGTAQETQYF
TGTGCCAGCAGCGGGACAGCGCAAGAGACCCAGTACTTC
>TRBJ1-2|.|TRBV5-1|.
CASSSSPGVNYGYTF
TGCGCCAGCAGCTCCTCACCAGGGGTAAACTATGGCTACACCTTC
>TRBJ1-4|.|TRBV6-1|.
CASSESAGRTNEKLFF
TGTGCCAGCAGTGAATCAGCGGGGAGGACTAATGAAAAACTGTTTTTT
>TRBJ1-5|.|TRBV5-6|few
CASTTRRQAWDQPQHF
TGTGCCAGCACCACCCGACGTCAGGCCTGGGATCAGCCCCAGCATTTT
>TRBJ2-4|TRBD1|TRBV29-1|.
CSALDREKNIQYF
TGCAGCGCACTGGACAGGGAGAAAAACATTCAGTACTTC
>TRBJ1-5|.|TRBV19|.
CASNTGRVNQPQHF
TGTGCCAGTAATACGGGCAGGGTCAATCAGCCCCAGCATTTT
>TRBJ2-7|.|TRBV30|once
CAWSVQSYEQYF
TGTGCCTGGAGTGTACAGTCCTACGAGCAGTACTTC
>TRBJ1-5|.|TRBV6-1|.
CAIEQGRDQPQHF
TGTGCCATAGAACAGGGAAGAGATCAGCCCCAGCATTTT
>TRBJ2-5|TRBD1|TRBV27|once
CASSPGTGGEETQYF
TGTGCCAGCAGTCCCGGGACAGGGGGCGAAGAGACCCAGTACTTC
>TRBJ2-1|TRBD1|TRBV19|.
CASRAGTGYNEQFF
TGTGCCAGTAGAGCCGGGACAGGGTACAATGAGCAGTTCTTC
>TRBJ2-7|.|TRBV5-6|.
CASSLGSAGRLGEQYF
TGTGCCAGCAGCTTGGGTTCGGCGGGGCGCCTGGGCGAGCAGTACTTC
>TRBJ2-2|.|TRBV18|.
CASSPTRNTGELFF
TGTGCCAGCTCACCAACTCGGAACACCGGGGAGCTGTTTTTT
>TRBJ2-7|TRBD1|TRBV10-3|.
CASRGLYEQYF
TGTGCCTCCAGGGGGCTGTACGAGCAGTACTTC
>TRBJ1-1|.|TRBV29-1|.
CSVPDTEAFF
TGCAGCGTTCCGGACACTGAAGCTTTCTTT
>TRBJ2-5|.|TRBV9|once
CASSVEARQETQYF
TGTGCCAGCAGCGTCGAGGCTCGTCAAGAGACCCAGTACTTC
>TRBJ2-1|.|TRBV30|.
CAWSDVRQGYNEQFF
TGTGCCTGGAGTGACGTACGGCAGGGCTACAATGAGCAGTTCTTC
>TRBJ1-5|.|TRBV30|.
CAWSVEGRPSNQPQHF
TGTGCCTGGAGTGTAGAGGGTCGGCCTAGCAATCAGCCCCAGCATTTT
>TRBJ2-5|TRBD2|TRBV5-1|.
CASSLWASGSEETQYF
TGCGCCAGCAGCTTGTGGGCTAGCGGGAGTGAAGAGACCCAGTACTTC
>TRBJ2-4|TRBD1|TRBV19|once
CASSTEGTGRALARNIQYF
TGTGCCAGTAGTACCGAGGGGACAGGTAGAGCGTTGGCCCGAAACATTCAGTACTTC